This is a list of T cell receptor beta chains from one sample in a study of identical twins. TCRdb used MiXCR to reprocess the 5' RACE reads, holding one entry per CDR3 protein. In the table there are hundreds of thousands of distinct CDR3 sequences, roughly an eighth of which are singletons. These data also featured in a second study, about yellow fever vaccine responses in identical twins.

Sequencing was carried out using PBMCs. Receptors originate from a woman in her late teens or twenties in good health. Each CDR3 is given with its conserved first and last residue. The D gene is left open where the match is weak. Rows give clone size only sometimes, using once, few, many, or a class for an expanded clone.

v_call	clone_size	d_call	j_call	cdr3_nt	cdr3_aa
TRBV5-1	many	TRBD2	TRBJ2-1	TGCGCCAGCAGCCCGGGACTAGCGGGTCCAAGCTCCTACAATGAGCAGTTCTTC	CASSPGLAGPSSYNEQFF
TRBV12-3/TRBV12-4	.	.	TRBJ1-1	TGTGCCAGCAGGAGTATGAACACTGAAGCTTTCTTT	CASRSMNTEAFF
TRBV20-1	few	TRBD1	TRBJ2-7	TGCAGTGCGGCTCCACCGGACAGGGGGCAGTACTTC	CSAAPPDRGQYF
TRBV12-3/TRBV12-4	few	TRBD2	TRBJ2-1	TGTGCCAGCAGTTTTGGTAGCGGGAGGTACAATGAGCAGTTCTTC	CASSFGSGRYNEQFF
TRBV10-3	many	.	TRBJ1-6	TGTGCCATCAGTGACCCACGCGGTACACCCCTCCACTTT	CAISDPRGTPLHF
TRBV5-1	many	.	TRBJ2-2	TGCGCCAGCAGCTTGGAAGCAGGCCCGAACACCGGGGAGCTGTTTTTT	CASSLEAGPNTGELFF
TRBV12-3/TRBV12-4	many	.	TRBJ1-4	TGTGCCAGCAGTCGGGAAAACTACGGAAAACTGTTTTTT	CASSRENYGKLFF
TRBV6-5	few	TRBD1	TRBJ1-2	TGTGCCAGCAGTTACAGGAGGACAGGAGGGGGTTATGGCTACACCTTC	CASSYRRTGGGYGYTF
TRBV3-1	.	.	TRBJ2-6	TGTGCCAGCAGCCAGTTCCGGGGATCTGGGGCCAACGTCCTGACTTTC	CASSQFRGSGANVLTF
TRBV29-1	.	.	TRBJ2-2	TGCAGCGTTAAGATGTATAACACCGGGGAGCTGTTTTTT	CSVKMYNTGELFF
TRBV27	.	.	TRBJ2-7	TGTGCCAGCAGTTTATCGATGGGGCGGCAGACCTACGAGCAGTACTTC	CASSLSMGRQTYEQYF
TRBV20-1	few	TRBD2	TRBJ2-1	TGCAGTGCTATCCTAGCGGGAGGCTATGAGCAGTTCTTC	CSAILAGGYEQFF
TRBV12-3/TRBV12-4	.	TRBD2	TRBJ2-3	TGTGCCAGCAGTCTCTCCTTAGGGGCTAGCGGGAACACAGATACGCAGTATTTT	CASSLSLGASGNTDTQYF
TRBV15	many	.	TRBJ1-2	TGTGCCACCAGCAGAGTAACACGGGACACCTATGGCTACACCTTC	CATSRVTRDTYGYTF
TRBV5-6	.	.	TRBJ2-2	TGTGCCAGCAGCCCCGGGGAGTCCGGGGAGCTGTTTTTT	CASSPGESGELFF
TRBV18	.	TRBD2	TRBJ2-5	TGTGCCAGCTCACAGCGGGGACCGAACTACCAAGAGACCCAGTACTTC	CASSQRGPNYQETQYF
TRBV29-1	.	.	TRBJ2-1	TGCAGCGTTGAACTGGGGGATCTACAGGCGAGCTCCTACAATGAGCAGTTCTTC	CSVELGDLQASSYNEQFF
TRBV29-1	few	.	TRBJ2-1	TGCAGCGCCCAAGTACTCTCCTACAATGAGCAGTTCTTC	CSAQVLSYNEQFF
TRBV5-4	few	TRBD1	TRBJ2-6	TGTGCCAGCAGCTGGAAGGGACAGACAAGCTCTGGGGCCAACGTCCTGACTTTC	CASSWKGQTSSGANVLTF
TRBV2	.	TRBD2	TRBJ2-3	TGTGCCAGCAGTGTTTGGCTAGCGGGGGTAGCACGGGATACGCAGTATTTT	CASSVWLAGVARDTQYF
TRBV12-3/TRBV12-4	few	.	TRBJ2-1	TGTGCCAGCAACCGCCGGGTGCCGGAAAACAATGAGCAGTTCTTC	CASNRRVPENNEQFF
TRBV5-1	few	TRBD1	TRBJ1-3	TGCGCCAGCAGCTTGGCTCCGGGACAGGACGGTTCTGGAAACACCATATATTTT	CASSLAPGQDGSGNTIYF
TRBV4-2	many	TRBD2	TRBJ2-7	TGTGCCAGCAGCCAGGATCCGGGACTAACCTACGAGCAGTACTTC	CASSQDPGLTYEQYF
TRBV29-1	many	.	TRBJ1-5	TGCAGCGTTTCCAGGGAAAGCAATCAGCCCCAGCATTTT	CSVSRESNQPQHF
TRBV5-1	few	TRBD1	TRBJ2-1	TGCGCCAGCAGCTTGGACGCGGACAGGTCGGCTGAGCAGTTCTTC	CASSLDADRSAEQFF
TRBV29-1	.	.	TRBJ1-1	TGCAGCGTTGTCGGCGGGATTGGCACTGAAGCTTTCTTT	CSVVGGIGTEAFF
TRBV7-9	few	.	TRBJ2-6	TGTGCCAGCAGCTGGAGAGACAGGAGGACTGGGGCCAACGTCCTGACTTTC	CASSWRDRRTGANVLTF
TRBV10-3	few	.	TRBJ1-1	TGTGCCATCAGTGAGTCAAGGCATTGGGCTTTCTTT	CAISESRHWAFF
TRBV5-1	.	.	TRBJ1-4	TGCGCCAGCAGCTTGAAGTCAGCCGGATGGAGTGAAAAACTGTTTTTT	CASSLKSAGWSEKLFF
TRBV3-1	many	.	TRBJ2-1	TGTGCCAGCAGCCCCGGACTGAACAATGAGCAGTTCTTC	CASSPGLNNEQFF
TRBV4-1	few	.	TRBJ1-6	TGCGCCAGCAGCGGAGGGACCTATACACCGGGATATAATTCACCCCTCCACTTT	CASSGGTYTPGYNSPLHF
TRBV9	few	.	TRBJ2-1	TGTGCCAGCAGCGTAATCGAGGGAAGGATCAATGAGCAGTTCTTC	CASSVIEGRINEQFF
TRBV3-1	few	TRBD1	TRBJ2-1	TGTGCCAGCAGCAAACAGGGGAGCTCCTACAATGAGCAGTTCTTC	CASSKQGSSYNEQFF
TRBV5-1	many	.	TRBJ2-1	TGCGCCAGCAGCTTCCTCGCGGGCGTGGCGAATGAGCAGTTCTTC	CASSFLAGVANEQFF
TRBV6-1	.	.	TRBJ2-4	TGTGCCAGCAGGGCAGGGCAGGTTGGTGGAAACATTCAGTACTTC	CASRAGQVGGNIQYF
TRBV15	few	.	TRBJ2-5	TGTGCCACCAGCAGCAGACAGGCGCACCATACTGATATTCTTGGCGAGACCCAGTACTTC	CATSSRQAHHTDILGETQYF
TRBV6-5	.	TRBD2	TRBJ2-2	TGTGCCAGCAGTTACTCGACTAGCGGGGACGGGGAGCTGTTTTTT	CASSYSTSGDGELFF
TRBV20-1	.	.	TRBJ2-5	TGCAGTGCTACGACGATGGGGGCACAAGAGACCCAGTACTTC	CSATTMGAQETQYF
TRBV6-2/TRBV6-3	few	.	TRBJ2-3	TGTGCCAGCACCCCTCAGGACTTGAGTGATACGCAGTATTTT	CASTPQDLSDTQYF
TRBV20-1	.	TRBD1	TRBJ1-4	TGCAGTGCCGCACAGGGGTTGGATGAAAAACTGTTTTTT	CSAAQGLDEKLFF
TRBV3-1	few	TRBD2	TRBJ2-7	TGTGCCAGCAGCCAAGGGACTAGCGGGGAATACGAGCAGTACTTC	CASSQGTSGEYEQYF
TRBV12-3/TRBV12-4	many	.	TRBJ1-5	TGTGCCAGCAGTTTAGGGCGGGTGGGTCAGCCCCAGCATTTT	CASSLGRVGQPQHF
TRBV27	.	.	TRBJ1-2	TGTGCCAGCAGTTTAGAGGGGTGGGGAGGCTACACCTTC	CASSLEGWGGYTF
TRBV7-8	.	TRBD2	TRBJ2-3	TGTGCCAGCAGCTCCGTACTAGCGGGGGGCACAGATACGCAGTATTTT	CASSSVLAGGTDTQYF
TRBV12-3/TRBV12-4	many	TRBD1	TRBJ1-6	TGTGCCAGCAGTTTACAGGGGGGAAATTCACCCCTCCACTTT	CASSLQGGNSPLHF
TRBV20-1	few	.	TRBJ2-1	TGCAGTGCTAGAGGTCGGACCGACAATGAGCAGTTCTTC	CSARGRTDNEQFF
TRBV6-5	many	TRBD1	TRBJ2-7	TGTGCCAGCAGTTACGGGACAGGTTTCTACGAGCAGTACTTC	CASSYGTGFYEQYF
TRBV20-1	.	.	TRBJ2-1	TGCAGTGCTAGAGATCTGCGGATCAGCTCCTACAATGAGCAGTTCTTC	CSARDLRISSYNEQFF
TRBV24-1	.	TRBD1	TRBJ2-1	TGTGCCACCAGCGACAGGGGGTCCTACAATGAGCAGTTCTTC	CATSDRGSYNEQFF
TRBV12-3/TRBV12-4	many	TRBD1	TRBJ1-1	TGTGCCACCCGGGAGGGGACAGGGAGTACTGAAGCTTTCTTT	CATREGTGSTEAFF
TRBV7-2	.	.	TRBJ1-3	TGTGCCAGCAGCTTTTATCTAGGGGCTGGAAACACCATATATTTT	CASSFYLGAGNTIYF
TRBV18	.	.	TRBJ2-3	TGTGCCAGCTCACGGACTGACGGTATAGATACGCAGTATTTT	CASSRTDGIDTQYF
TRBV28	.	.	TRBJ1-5	TGTGCCAGCAGCCTGGAGGGGGGAGGGTGGAATCAGCCCCAGCATTTT	CASSLEGGGWNQPQHF
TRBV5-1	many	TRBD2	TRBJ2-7	TGCGCCAGCAGCTTAGCGGGAGACGAGCAGTACTTC	CASSLAGDEQYF
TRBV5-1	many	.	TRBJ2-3	TGCGCCAGCAGAGCTTCTGGCTCGGCAGATACGCAGTATTTT	CASRASGSADTQYF
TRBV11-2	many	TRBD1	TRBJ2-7	TGTGCCAGCAGCTTACGGGACAGCTACTACGAGCAGTACTTC	CASSLRDSYYEQYF
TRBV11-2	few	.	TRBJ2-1	TGTGCCAGCAGCCCCCGGGTGGTATACAATGAGCAGTTCTTC	CASSPRVVYNEQFF
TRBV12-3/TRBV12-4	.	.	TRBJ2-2	TGTGCCAGCAGTGCCCGTTTAGGGACGAATCCCGGGGAGCTGTTTTTT	CASSARLGTNPGELFF
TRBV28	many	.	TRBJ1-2	TGTGCCAGCAGTTTGTTACCGACGGTGAACTATGGCTACACCTTC	CASSLLPTVNYGYTF
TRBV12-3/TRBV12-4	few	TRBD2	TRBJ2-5	TGTGCCAGCAGTACACGCGCCGGGACTAGCGGCCCGACCCAGTACTTC	CASSTRAGTSGPTQYF